Shown below are 11 T cell receptor beta chains from a single sample sequenced in a study of T cell clonotyping in hematopoietic cell transplantation (dated by TCRdb to the early 2020s). Libraries came from the immunoSEQ multiplex PCR assay. Imported from immuneACCESS, the table was reduced by TCRdb to in-frame sequences with V and J called. These copies leave out some clones; in studies compared against another copy, an unresolved V gene accounts for under half, and the cause of the remainder is not known. This sample is represented by approximately 10,000 clones; about 91% of them were singletons. Clones ranked in the top ten supply under 4% of the sample. Sequenced: peripheral blood mononuclear cells. Receptor source: a human donor who either received an allogeneic hematopoietic cell transplant for a myeloid malignancy or was a related donor (not recorded which). Some clones in this sample may be carry-over from other donors' samples.

J is TRBJ1-5 and V is TRBV7-9, with a possible D match to TRBD1 (5 bases). CDR3 length: 14 residues. Looked up from germline, CDR1 is SEHNR and CDR2 is FQNEAQ (reference sequence). V was pared by 1 base and J by 10 bases, with 14 bases between. CDR3 residues: CASSLGAGSAPQHF. The CDR3 DNA follows: TGTGCCAGCAGCTTAGGAGCAGGGTCTGCCCCCCAGCATTTT.

The chain recombines TRBV4-3 with TRBJ2-2; no firm D call. V lost 6 bases, J lost 5 bases, and 7 bases lay in between. The germline gives CDR1 LGHNA, CDR2 YSLEER. The CDR3 is made up of 12 amino acids. The CDR3 DNA reads as TGCGCCAGCAGTTTAGGGACCGGGGAGCTGTTTTTT. Translating gives CASSLGTGELFF.

This clone was seen more than once but under ten times. The chain combines TRBV7-2 with TRBJ1-6; 7 positions match TRBD1. The CDR3 is 15 residues long. V was clipped by 1 base and J by 14 bases; unmatched bases: 11. The germline V gene has CDR1 SGHTA and CDR2 FQGNSA. CDR3 amino acids: CASSLDGTEQRALHF. The CDR3 DNA follows: TGTGCCAGCAGCTTAGACGGGACAGAGCAACGGGCCCTCCACTTT.

A single count supports this clone. This chain joins TRBV27 and TRBJ1-2, with D perhaps matching TRBD1 (6 bases). This CDR3 comprises 15 residues. Trimming took off 6 bases at V and 3 bases at J, with 17 bases between the two ends. The germline V gene has CDR1 MNHEY and CDR2 SMNVEV (reference sequence). CDR3 in DNA: TGTGCCAGCAGCTTAGGGGGACGGACTCACTATGGCTACACCTTC. Encoded protein: CASSLGGRTHYGYTF.

J is TRBJ1-4 and V is TRBV5-4; no clear D gene. Deletions cut 6 bases from V and 9 bases from J, with 15 bases between. This CDR3 contains 13 residues. CDR1 is SGHNT and CDR2 is YYREEE in the germline V gene (reference sequence). Here the CDR3 DNA reads TGTGCCAGCACCCACTCCGGGAGGCAAAAACTGTTTTTT. Its protein product is CASTHSGRQKLFF.

This clone turned up a few times. The rearrangement uses TRBV7-9 and TRBJ2-1; D remains ambiguous. CDR1 is SEHNR and CDR2 is FQNEAQ in the germline V gene (reference sequence). The CDR3 totals 13 residues. V shed 6 bases and J shed 6 bases, with 12 bases lying between them. CDR3 region: CASRGLTVNEQFF. The CDR3 bases are TGTGCCAGCAGAGGCCTTACGGTCAATGAGCAGTTCTTC.

This clone was observed a handful of times. The V and J genes are TRBV19 and TRBJ1-2; D unresolved. CDR3 size: 13 residues. V was cut by 4 bases and J by 5 bases, with 11 bases left in between. Germline V gene sequence: CDR1 LNHDA, CDR2 SQIVND (reference sequence). CDR3 nucleotide sequence: TGTGCCAGTAGTACGCCGACCCGTTATGGCTACACCTTC. Translating it yields CASSTPTRYGYTF.

The chain employs TRBV7-3 and TRBJ2-3, with TRBD1 matching 9 bases. Germline V gene lookup returns CDR1 SGHTA and CDR2 FQGTGA. The CDR3 runs to 17 residues. After removal of 5 bases from V and 2 bases from J, the junction contained 11 bases not matched to a gene. The chain's CDR3 is CASSGYRDRDYTDTQYF. Written as DNA, the CDR3 is TGTGCCAGCAGCGGATACCGGGACAGGGACTACACAGATACGCAGTATTTT. Variable domain in full (rest from reference TRBV7-3 and TRBJ2-3): GAGVSQTPSNKVTEKGKYVELRCDPISGHTALYWYRQSLGQGPEFLIYFQGTGAADDSGLPNDRFFAVRPEGSVSTLKIQRTERGDSAVYLCASSGYRDRDYTDTQYFGPGTRLTVL.

This clone was picked up a small number of times. The chain has TRBV21-1 and TRBJ2-1; the table's D call of TRBD2 was not tested on the DNA. TRBV21-1 is labeled a pseudogene. The CDR3 runs 15 residues. The CDR3 nucleotides read TGTGCCAGCATCTATAGGACTAGCGGGGGGCGTGAGCAGTTCTTC. Translated: CASIYRTSGGREQFF.

The rearrangement uses TRBV10-1 and TRBJ1-2; D ambiguous. V lost 0 bases and J 5 bases, leaving 22 bases between the germline ends. CDR1 is WNHNN, CDR2 SYGVQD, per germline (reference sequence). There are 18 residues in the CDR3. CDR3 sequence: CASSESLDPKASYYGYTF. The CDR3, as DNA: TGCGCCAGCAGTGAGTCGTTGGATCCCAAAGCGAGCTATTATGGCTACACCTTC.

The chain recombines TRBV14 with TRBJ1-3, with 7 positions matching TRBD1. The CDR3 loop spans 15 amino acids. The V gene's germline CDR1 is SGHDN and CDR2 FVKESK. Trimming removed 4 bases from V and 0 bases from J; junction bases left unmatched: 3. CDR3 sequence: CASSPRTGSGNTIYF. DNA for the CDR3: TGTGCCAGCAGCCCGCGGACAGGCTCTGGAAACACCATATATTTT.